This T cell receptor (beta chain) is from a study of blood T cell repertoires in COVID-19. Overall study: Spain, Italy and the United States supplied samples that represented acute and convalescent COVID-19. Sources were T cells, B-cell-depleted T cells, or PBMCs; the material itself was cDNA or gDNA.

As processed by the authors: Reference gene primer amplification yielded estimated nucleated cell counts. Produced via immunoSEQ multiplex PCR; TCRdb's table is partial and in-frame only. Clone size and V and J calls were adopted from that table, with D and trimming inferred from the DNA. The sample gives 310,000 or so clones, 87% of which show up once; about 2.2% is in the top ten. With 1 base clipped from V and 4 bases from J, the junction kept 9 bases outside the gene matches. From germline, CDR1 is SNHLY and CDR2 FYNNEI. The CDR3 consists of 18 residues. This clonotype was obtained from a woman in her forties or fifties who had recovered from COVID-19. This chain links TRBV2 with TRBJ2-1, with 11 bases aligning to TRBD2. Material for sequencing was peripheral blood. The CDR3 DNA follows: TGTGCCAGCAGTGAAGGCCTAGCGGGAGGTGGGGATTACAATGAGCAGTTCTTC. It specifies CASSEGLAGGGDYNEQFF.